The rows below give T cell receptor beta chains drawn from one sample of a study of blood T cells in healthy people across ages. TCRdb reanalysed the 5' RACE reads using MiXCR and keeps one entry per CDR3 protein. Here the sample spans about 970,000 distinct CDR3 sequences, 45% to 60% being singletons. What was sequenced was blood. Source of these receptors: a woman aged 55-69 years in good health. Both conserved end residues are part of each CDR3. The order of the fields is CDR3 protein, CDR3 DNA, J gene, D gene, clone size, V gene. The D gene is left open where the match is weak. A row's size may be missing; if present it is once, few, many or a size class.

CDR3: CSVPRYSGANGYTF; DNA: TGCAGCGTTCCCCGTTACTCAGGGGCAAATGGCTACACCTTC; J: TRBJ1-2; D: -; size: -; V: TRBV29-1
CDR3: CASSSLLSGSYEQYF; DNA: TGTGCCAGCAGTTCCCTGCTGAGCGGGAGCTACGAGCAGTACTTC; J: TRBJ2-7; D: TRBD2; size: few; V: TRBV27
CDR3: CASSLVGGGSYEQYF; DNA: TGTGCCAGCAGCTTAGTCGGCGGGGGATCCTACGAGCAGTACTTC; J: TRBJ2-7; D: TRBD2; size: few; V: TRBV7-2
CDR3: CASSQDRVQPQHF; DNA: TGTGCCAGCAGCCAAGATCGGGTTCAGCCCCAGCATTTT; J: TRBJ1-5; D: -; size: many; V: TRBV4-2
CDR3: CASSPPGHREAFF; DNA: TGTGCCAGCAGCCCTCCGGGGCACCGAGAAGCTTTCTTT; J: TRBJ1-1; D: -; size: -; V: TRBV5-5
CDR3: CASSQGKVCEQYF; DNA: TGTGCCAGCAGCCAAGGCAAGGTGTGCGAGCAGTACTTC; J: TRBJ2-7; D: -; size: -; V: TRBV4-2
CDR3: CSVLSAHEQYF; DNA: TGCAGCGTTCTTAGCGCTCACGAGCAGTACTTC; J: TRBJ2-7; D: -; size: many; V: TRBV29-1
CDR3: CASSRIGVGYGYTF; DNA: TGTGCCAGCAGTCGCATCGGAGTGGGCTATGGCTACACCTTC; J: TRBJ1-2; D: -; size: few; V: TRBV6-2/TRBV6-3
CDR3: CASSQGRSTYEQYF; DNA: TGTGCCAGCAGCCAAGGAAGATCTACCTACGAGCAGTACTTC; J: TRBJ2-7; D: -; size: -; V: TRBV3-1
CDR3: CSARNWQGRPDTQYF; DNA: TGCAGTGCTAGAAATTGGCAGGGGCGCCCAGATACGCAGTATTTT; J: TRBJ2-3; D: -; size: -; V: TRBV20-1